The 28 T cell receptor beta chains given below trace back to one sample, sequenced in a study of blood T cell repertoires in COVID-19. TCRdb's copy holds only in-frame clones and misses some; the assay was immunoSEQ multiplex PCR. The data show more than 200,000 clones, 83% seen once. The sample was peripheral blood. Source of these receptors: a woman in her thirties or forties with active or convalescent COVID-19.

Only one count was recorded for this clone. This chain connects TRBV11-2 to TRBJ2-4; TRBD1 matches 10 bases. V lost 5 bases, J lost 1 base, and 8 bases stayed unmatched. The CDR3 consists of 17 residues. Germline V gives CDR1 SGHAT, CDR2 FQNNGV. The CDR3 spells CASSPSGTGVAKNIQYF. CDR3 bases: TGTGCCAGCAGCCCTTCCGGGACAGGGGTGGCCAAAAACATTCAGTACTTC.

The chain uses TRBV6-6 and TRBJ2-5; TRBD1 might be the D (6 bases). Trimming removed 2 bases from V and 1 base from J, with 11 bases in between. Germline loops: CDR1 MNHNY, CDR2 SVGAGI (reference sequence). The CDR3 extends over 15 amino acids. This chain's CDR3 is CASSYVQGSQETQYF. The CDR3 DNA reads TGTGCCAGCAGTTACGTACAGGGATCCCAAGAGACCCAGTACTTC.

V usage is TRBV4-3 and J usage is TRBJ2-3, with 7 bases fitting TRBD2. Trimming at V came to 0 bases and at J to 10 bases, leaving 1 base not matched to a gene. The CDR3 has 12 amino acids. CDR1 LGHNA and CDR2 YSLEER come from the germline V gene. The CDR3 spells CASSQEAGPQYF. CDR3 nucleotide sequence: TGCGCCAGCAGCCAAGAAGCGGGGCCGCAGTATTTT.

This clone was observed many times. J is TRBJ2-1 and V is TRBV25-1, with D possibly matching TRBD1 (6 bases). CDR3 length: 14 amino acids. Trimming pared 2 bases from V and 9 bases from J, leaving 14 bases between. Germline V CDR1 and CDR2: MGHDK, SYGVNS. CDR3 DNA: TGTGCCAGCAGTGAAAGACAGGCTAGTACTGAGCAGTTCTTC. This encodes CASSERQASTEQFF.

The chain is built from TRBV5-1 and TRBJ2-3, with D perhaps matching TRBD2 (6 bases). V lost 5 bases to trimming and J lost 1 base, with 8 bases between them. In germline, CDR1 is SGHRS, CDR2 YFSETQ. The CDR3 runs to 13 residues. This CDR3 reads CASRVAGTDTQYF. CDR3 DNA sequence: TGCGCCAGCAGGGTAGCGGGCACAGATACGCAGTATTTT.

This chain joins TRBV6-5 and TRBJ1-4; a possible D gene is TRBD1 (6 bases). V was shortened by 8 bases and J by 4 bases, with 14 bases between the two germline ends. The CDR3 has 14 residues. Germline V CDR1 and CDR2: MNHEY, SVGAGI. This CDR3 is CASLRQALNEKLFF. CDR3 coding DNA: TGTGCCAGCCTTAGACAGGCGCTTAATGAAAAACTGTTTTTT.

The chain links TRBV6-5 to TRBJ2-7, with D unresolved. Trimming cost V 6 bases and J 0 bases, with 12 bases left between them. The CDR3 spans 14 residues. Germline V CDR1 and CDR2: MNHEY, SVGAGI. CDR3 nucleotides: TGTGCCAGCAGCGTCGTGGAGACCTCCTACGAGCAGTACTTC. It is translated as CASSVVETSYEQYF.

The rearrangement links TRBV7-2 to TRBJ2-1; 8 nucleotides match TRBD2. This CDR3 is 16 amino acids long. J gave up 6 bases and V 3 bases, and 10 bases lay outside the gene matches. Germline values: CDR1 SGHTA, CDR2 FQGNSA. CDR3 region: CASSFTGTRGSNEQFF. The CDR3 bases are TGTGCCAGCAGCTTCACCGGGACTAGGGGTTCCAATGAGCAGTTCTTC.

This chain joins TRBV30 and TRBJ2-3, with D uncertain. CDR1 and CDR2 (germline): GTSNPN, SVGIG (reference sequence). V lost 0 bases and J lost 5, with 9 bases in between. The CDR3 covers 13 residues. As DNA, the CDR3 is TGTGCCTGGAGTGTACGGTACAGAGATACGCAGTATTTT. Amino acid sequence: CAWSVRYRDTQYF.

The rearrangement joins TRBV5-6 to TRBJ1-2, with no clear D. There are 15 residues in the CDR3. Germline CDR1 reads SGHDT; CDR2 reads YYEEEE. The V end was cut by 0 bases, the J end by 5 bases, with 14 bases between. The CDR3 DNA reads as TGTGCCAGCAGCTTGGCCGTCTGGGGAGGATATGGCTACACCTTC. Its protein product is CASSLAVWGGYGYTF.

The rearrangement links TRBV4-3 to TRBJ2-7, with 7 bases fitting TRBD1. Germline CDR1 reads LGHNA; CDR2 reads YSLEER. The junction had 4 bases not matched to a gene; V was cut back by 1 base and J by 4 bases. The CDR3 extends over 14 amino acids. In DNA, the CDR3 is TGCGCCAGCAGCCAAGCCGACAGGGAATACGAGCAGTACTTC. This sequence encodes CASSQADREYEQYF.

The chain carries TRBV19 and TRBJ2-7; D is perhaps TRBD2 (6 bases). CDR1 and CDR2 from the germline V gene are LNHDA and SQIVND (reference sequence). V lost 3 bases, J lost 2 bases, and 14 bases lay in between. This CDR3 region has 15 residues. The CDR3 spells CASSMRGGSAYEQYF. The CDR3 DNA sequence: TGTGCCAGTAGTATGCGGGGAGGTTCGGCCTACGAGCAGTACTTC.

This chain connects TRBV14 to TRBJ2-7; 9 bases are shared with TRBD1. The CDR3 totals 15 residues. Germline trimming cut 3 bases from V and 6 bases from J; bases unmatched to any gene: 9. Germline CDR1 reads SGHDN; CDR2 reads FVKESK. CDR3 sequence (DNA): TGTGCCAGCAGCCATCTGGGACAGGGACGGTCCGAGCAGTACTTC. Encoded protein: CASSHLGQGRSEQYF.

V and J are TRBV6-2 or TRBV6-3 and TRBJ1-2, with D possibly matching TRBD1 (6 bases). Germline CDR1 reads MNHEY; CDR2 reads SVGEGT. V lost 2 bases and J lost 3, with 10 bases in between. CDR3 length: 14 amino acids. DNA for the CDR3: TGTGCCAGCAGTTACGGGACACCCTACTATGGCTACACCTTC. This encodes CASSYGTPYYGYTF.

This chain links TRBV6-6 with TRBJ2-1; 10 bases match TRBD2. The CDR3 runs 16 residues. CDR1 is MNHNY, CDR2 SVGAGI, per germline (reference sequence). The V and J ends lost 6 bases and 5 bases, in that order; junction bases with no gene match: 10. The DNA for the CDR3 is TGTGCCAGCAGAACCTTTAAAGCGGGAGGGCACAATGAGCAGTTCTTC. Translating gives CASRTFKAGGHNEQFF.

The rearrangement uses TRBV3-1 (or the pseudogene TRBV3-2) and TRBJ2-7, with 7 positions matching TRBD1. V shed 4 bases, J shed 0 bases, and the junction held 6 bases outside the gene matches. This CDR3 contains 15 residues. Germline V gene lookup returns CDR1 LGHDT and CDR2 YNNKEL (reference sequence). The CDR3 DNA is TGTGCCAGCAGCCCCTCAGGGGGATACTCCTACGAGCAGTACTTC. Translating gives CASSPSGGYSYEQYF.

This clone showed up just a few times. The V gene is TRBV11-3, the J gene TRBJ1-3; D is uncertain. CDR3 length: 16 amino acids. Trimming stripped 4 bases from V and 0 bases from J, with 13 bases between. CDR1 is SGHNT and CDR2 is YENEEA in the germline V gene. The chain's CDR3 is CASSWQITSSGNTIYF. CDR3 sequence (DNA): TGTGCCAGCAGCTGGCAGATAACAAGCTCTGGAAACACCATATATTTT.

V gene TRBV25-1 combines with J gene TRBJ2-7; maybe TRBD2 (5 bases). The V end was cut by 5 bases, the J end by 8 bases, with 10 bases between. There are 11 residues in the CDR3. Germline V gene lookup returns CDR1 MGHDK and CDR2 SYGVNS. The DNA for the CDR3 is TGTGCCAGCAGTCCCGGGGATCAGCAGTACTTC. Translation: CASSPGDQQYF.

The chain combines TRBV6-5 with TRBJ2-7; TRBD2 aligns across 12 bases. The CDR3 spans 14 residues. Germline CDR1 MNHEY, CDR2 SVGAGI. Trimming cost V 6 bases and J 5 bases; bases outside gene matches: 5. The CDR3 region is CASSRLAGDHEQYF. The CDR3, as DNA: TGTGCCAGCAGCCGACTAGCGGGAGACCACGAGCAGTACTTC.

The chain recombines TRBV10-3 with TRBJ2-7, with 7 bases lining up with TRBD2. The CDR3 length is 14 residues. Trimming took 10 bases from V and 6 from J; bases not matched to a gene: 15. Germline CDR1 and CDR2: ENHRY and SYGVKD. CDR3 protein: CATTGSGALGEQYF. The CDR3, as DNA: TGTGCCACCACGGGGAGCGGGGCCCTCGGCGAGCAGTACTTC.

The chain combines TRBV2 with TRBJ2-1, with 9 bases that match TRBD2. CDR1 is SNHLY and CDR2 is FYNNEI in the germline V gene. Unmatched junction bases numbered 9, after V lost 6 bases and J lost 3 bases. There are 16 residues in the CDR3. The CDR3 DNA sequence: TGTGCCAGCAGGACCGGACTAGCGTACTTCTACAATGAGCAGTTCTTC. Its translation is CASRTGLAYFYNEQFF.

This chain joins TRBV18 and TRBJ1-1; 7 nucleotides agree with TRBD1. The CDR3 spans 17 residues. V lost 4 bases, J lost 1 base, and 12 bases stayed unmatched. The germline CDR1 and CDR2 sequences are KGHSH and LQKENI. CDR3 residues: CASSLLISTGANTEAFF. Here the CDR3 DNA reads TGTGCCAGCTCACTTTTAATCTCCACAGGGGCGAACACTGAAGCTTTCTTT. The complete variable domain, with remaining parts taken from reference TRBV18 and TRBJ1-1, reads NAGVMQNPRHLVRRRGQEARLRCSPMKGHSHVYWYRQLPEEGLKFMVYLQKENIIDESGMPKERFSAEFPKEGPSILRIQQVVRGDSAAYFCASSLLISTGANTEAFFGQGTRLTVV.

This chain joins TRBV6-5 and TRBJ1-1; no clear D gene. Germline loops: CDR1 MNHEY, CDR2 SVGAGI. CDR3 size: 13 residues. The V and J ends lost 4 bases and 8 bases respectively, with 14 bases between them. CDR3 nucleotides: TGTGCCAGCAGTTTATTGGGAGGAAGGGAAGCTTTCTTT. Protein sequence: CASSLLGGREAFF.

The sample holds many counts of this clone. The CDR3 coding sequence is TGTGCCAGCTCACCACAGCCTCTCTCTGGAAACACCATATATTTT. This codes for CASSPQPLSGNTIYF. The gene calls are TRBV18 and TRBJ1-3; unclear D gene. V was trimmed by 1 base and J by 0 bases, leaving 7 bases between them. The CDR3 runs to 15 residues. Germline lookup yields CDR1 KGHSH and CDR2 LQKENI.

The rearrangement joins TRBV15 to TRBJ2-1; D is unresolved. Deletions cut 0 bases from V and 6 bases from J, with 6 bases between. The germline gives CDR1 LNHNV, CDR2 YYDKDF (reference sequence). The CDR3 sequence is 13 residues long. CDR3 loop: CATSRESLNEQFF. CDR3 in DNA: TGTGCCACCAGCAGAGAGTCACTCAATGAGCAGTTCTTC.

On this clone itself: Other DNA sequences of this sample code for an identical CDR3. The rearrangement joins TRBV12-3 or TRBV12-4 to TRBJ2-5, with a weak D call TRBD1 (6 bases). The CDR3 runs 13 residues. Trimming shortened V by 2 bases and J by 3 bases, and 7 bases separated the two germline ends. CDR3 nucleotide sequence: TGTGCCAGCAGTTTATCAGGGGAAGAGACCCAGTACTTC. Its protein product is CASSLSGEETQYF.

The genes are TRBV19 and TRBJ2-7; TRBD2 agrees at 12 bases. This CDR3 spans 15 amino acids. Germline CDR1 and CDR2: LNHDA and SQIVND (reference sequence). Germline trimming cut 1 base from V and 6 bases from J; bases unmatched to any gene: 4. The CDR3 here is CASSIASGRALEQYF. CDR3 sequence (DNA): TGTGCCAGTAGTATAGCTAGCGGGAGGGCCCTCGAGCAGTACTTC.

This chain joins TRBV2 and TRBJ2-1, with a tentative D call TRBD2 (6 bases). Germline CDR1 and CDR2: SNHLY and FYNNEI. V lost 7 bases and J lost 5, with 15 bases in between. The CDR3 runs 14 residues. CDR3 sequence reads: CASMEVSGNNEQFF. Here the CDR3 DNA reads TGTGCCAGCATGGAAGTTAGCGGTAACAATGAGCAGTTCTTC.